These 16 T cell receptor beta chains were all obtained from the same sample, sequenced in a study of cytomegalovirus exposure and HLA in healthy donors. 60 Vbeta and 13 Jbeta primers were used in PCR. The protocol was immunoSEQ multiplex PCR, while the TCRdb copy is restricted to in-frame clones and leaves out a portion. The repertoire holds about 190,000 clones, with approximately 75% as singletons. Sample: PBMCs. Receptors originate from a man between 25 and 39 years old in good health and CMV-seropositive.

The chain is built from TRBV5-1 and TRBJ1-6, with TRBD1 identical over 7 bases. This CDR3 has 15 amino acids. CDR1 SGHRS and CDR2 YFSETQ come from the germline V gene. After removal of 7 bases from V and 5 bases from J, the junction contained 9 bases not matched to a gene. The CDR3 loop reads CASGTSGQHNSPLHF. The CDR3 nucleotides are TGCGCCAGCGGCACCTCGGGACAGCATAATTCACCCCTCCACTTT.

This clone is a singleton in its sample. The chain combines TRBV4-3 with TRBJ1-2, with no clear D. CDR3 size: 15 residues. V gave up 4 bases and J gave up 1 base, with 13 bases separating them. Germline V lookup: CDR1 LGHNA, CDR2 YSLEER. CDR3 in amino acids: CASSRRFGFNYGYTF. In nucleotides, the CDR3 is TGCGCCAGCAGCCGAAGATTCGGGTTTAACTATGGCTACACCTTC.

The V and J genes are TRBV6-5 and TRBJ2-5; D possibly corresponds to TRBD1 (7 bases). This CDR3 spans 16 amino acids. The ends were cut back, 4 bases at V and 4 bases at J, with 19 bases in the middle. Germline V gene lookup returns CDR1 MNHEY and CDR2 SVGAGI. This CDR3 is CASSFAGQRPSETQYF. The CDR3 DNA is TGTGCCAGCAGTTTCGCGGGACAGAGGCCGTCAGAGACCCAGTACTTC.

The genes are TRBV11-2 and TRBJ2-4; tentatively, D is TRBD2 (6 bases). V was clipped by 2 bases and J by 4 bases, with 6 bases between them. CDR3 length equals 13 residues. The V gene's germline CDR1 is SGHAT and CDR2 FQNNGV. The CDR3 region has the DNA TGTGCCAGCAGCTTACGGGGGAAAAACATTCAGTACTTC. This gives the protein CASSLRGKNIQYF.

J is TRBJ2-1 and V is TRBV6-5; 12 nucleotides align to TRBD2. With V trimmed by 7 bases and J by 9 bases, 7 bases remained unmatched. The CDR3 is made up of 14 amino acids. Germline loops: CDR1 MNHEY, CDR2 SVGAGI. Written as DNA, the CDR3 is TGTGCCAGCACCTCTAGCGGGAGGGCCATTGAGCAGTTCTTC. This sequence encodes CASTSSGRAIEQFF.

By share, this clone ranks as medium-sized. This sample also contains other DNA sequences that code for the same CDR3. This chain uses TRBV19 with TRBJ2-1; 8 bases are shared with TRBD2. V was pared by 3 bases and J by 4 bases, with 5 bases of the junction left unmatched. The CDR3 runs to 15 residues. CDR1 is LNHDA and CDR2 is SQIVND in the germline V gene (reference sequence). For the CDR3, the DNA is TGTGCCAGTAGTATTGGCGGGGGGCCATACAATGAGCAGTTCTTC. This codes for CASSIGGGPYNEQFF. The whole variable domain, remainder taken from reference TRBV19 and TRBJ2-1, is DGGITQSPKYLFRKEGQNVTLSCEQNLNHDAMYWYRQDPGQGLRLIYYSQIVNDFQKGDIAEGYSVSREKKESFPLTVTSAQKNPTAFYLCASSIGGGPYNEQFFGPGTRLTVL.

This clone was recorded only once. This chain uses TRBV30 with TRBJ1-6; D not certain. Trimming stripped 4 bases from V and 10 bases from J, with 14 bases between. This CDR3 comprises 13 residues. CDR1 and CDR2 from the germline V gene are GTSNPN and SVGIG (reference sequence). In DNA form, the CDR3 reads TGTGCCTGGACCCGGCAGGTAGGATCACCCCTCCACTTT. Amino acid sequence: CAWTRQVGSPLHF.

This clone has a single count. The chain has TRBV5-1 and TRBJ1-1, with D possibly being TRBD1 (5 bases). The length of the CDR3 is 13 residues. Trimming shortened V by 1 base and J by 4 bases, and 8 bases separated the two germline ends. Germline CDR1 SGHRS, CDR2 YFSETQ. In DNA, the CDR3 is TGCGCCAGCAGCTTGCCCGGGGGCACTGAAGCTTTCTTT. As protein: CASSLPGGTEAFF.

The V gene is TRBV7-2, the J gene TRBJ2-7; D might be TRBD1 (5 bases). Between the trimmed V and J ends, which lost 1 base and 6 bases, there was a span of 7 bases. Germline CDR1 SGHTA, CDR2 FQGNSA. This CDR3 region has 12 residues. DNA of the CDR3: TGTGCCAGCAGCTTAGGGGGCGTCGAGCAGTACTTC. Protein: CASSLGGVEQYF.

The rearrangement links TRBV27 to TRBJ2-3; 7 bases match TRBD2. The germline V gene has CDR1 MNHEY and CDR2 SMNVEV (reference sequence). The CDR3 loop spans 17 amino acids. Trimming took 3 bases from V and 2 from J; bases not matched to a gene: 11. This CDR3 reads CASSFGGGGNPTDTQYF. The CDR3, as DNA: TGTGCCAGCAGTTTTGGGGGGGGAGGGAACCCCACAGATACGCAGTATTTT.

CDR3 DNA sequence: TGTGCCAGCATCACCAGGGATTGGTGGAGCACTGAAGCTTTCTTT. Translated: CASITRDWWSTEAFF. The V and J genes are TRBV28 and TRBJ1-1; D possibly corresponds to TRBD1 (5 bases). Germline CDR1 MDHEN, CDR2 SYDVKM. This CDR3 contains 15 residues. Trimming removed 7 bases at V and 4 bases at J, with 19 bases between. Based on the CDR3 plus reference TRBV28 and TRBJ1-1, the full variable domain is DVKVTQSSRYLVKRTGEKVFLECVQDMDHENMFWYRQDPGLGLRLIYFSYDVKMKEKGDIPEGYSVSREKKERFSLILESASTNQTSMYLCASITRDWWSTEAFFGQGTRLTVV.

The chain recombines TRBV18 with TRBJ1-2; the match to TRBD1 covers 12 bases. The V and J ends lost 3 bases and 3 bases, in that order; junction bases with no gene match: 8. Per the germline V gene, CDR1 is KGHSH and CDR2 is LQKENI. The CDR3 is 17 residues long. The CDR3 bases are TGTGCCAGCTCACCTACCGGGACAGGGGGCCCATACTATGGCTACACCTTC. Its translation is CASSPTGTGGPYYGYTF.

This chain connects TRBV4-3 to TRBJ1-3; the match to TRBD1 covers 10 bases. The CDR3 covers 15 residues. Trimming took 3 bases from V and 4 from J; bases not matched to a gene: 3. Germline CDR1 reads LGHNA; CDR2 reads YSLEER. The chain's CDR3 is CASSQGQGNGNTIYF. In DNA, the CDR3 is TGCGCCAGCAGCCAGGGACAGGGGAACGGAAACACCATATATTTT.

The chain couples TRBV25-1 to TRBJ2-3, with 8 nucleotides matching TRBD2. Germline values: CDR1 MGHDK, CDR2 SYGVNS. The CDR3 length is 15 residues. V shed 4 bases and J 2 bases; nucleotides not matched to a gene: 5. CDR3 amino acids: CASSVLAEYTDTQYF. The CDR3 DNA reads TGTGCCAGCAGTGTACTAGCGGAATACACAGATACGCAGTATTTT.

The genes are TRBV29-1 and TRBJ1-3, with D hard to call. From germline, CDR1 is SQVTM and CDR2 ANQGSEA. This CDR3 spans 14 amino acids. Deletions cut 5 bases from V and 0 bases from J, with 11 bases between. CDR3 coding DNA: TGCAGCGTTTCTTCGGGTAGCTCTGGAAACACCATATATTTT. Protein: CSVSSGSSGNTIYF.

CDR3 nucleotide sequence: TGTGCCAGCAGCACCAACGCTCAGGGGTACACCATATATTTT. This codes for CASSTNAQGYTIYF. The chain uses TRBV7-2 and TRBJ1-3, with D possibly TRBD1 on 6 matching bases. V lost 5 bases and J lost 8, with 16 bases in between. This CDR3 has 14 residues. Germline values: CDR1 SGHTA, CDR2 FQGNSA.